The 22 T cell receptor beta chains below all came from one sample that was sequenced in a study of sequential checkpoint blockade in melanoma. Documented treatment: randomized to nivolumab then ipilimumab (arm A) or the reverse (arm B). Assay used: immunoSEQ multiplex PCR; TCRdb lists only in-frame clones, some missing. The sample shows more than 9,500 clones, over 70% of them seen only once. The material was CD8+ T cells sorted from blood (inferred from file names), obtained from a patient given nivolumab and ipilimumab in sequence. These receptors all stem from a human donor with melanoma.

The chain carries TRBV19 and TRBJ1-4; TRBD1 agrees at 8 bases. CDR1 and CDR2 from the germline V gene are LNHDA and SQIVND (reference sequence). This CDR3 is built from 14 residues. Germline trimming cut 5 bases from V and 8 bases from J; bases unmatched to any gene: 7. CDR3 region: CASSPRQGNEKLFF. The CDR3 DNA reads as TGTGCCAGTAGTCCGCGACAGGGGAACGAAAAACTGTTTTTT.

This chain links TRBV7-9 with TRBJ2-7; weak D call: TRBD2 (5 bases). V lost 3 bases to trimming and J lost 6 bases, with 6 bases between them. Germline CDR1 is SEHNR and CDR2 is FQNEAQ (reference sequence). CDR3 size: 11 residues. CDR3 nucleotides: TGTGCCAGCAGCTTCGGGGTCGAGCAGTACTTC. Translated: CASSFGVEQYF. The variable domain in full, with the rest retrieved from reference TRBV7-9 and TRBJ2-7, is DTGVSQNPRHKITKRGQNVTFRCDPISEHNRLYWYRQTLGQGPEFLTYFQNEAQLEKSRLLSDRFSAERPKGSFSTLEIQRTEQGDSAMYLCASSFGVEQYFGPGTRLTVT.

This chain links TRBV5-1 with TRBJ2-1, with D possibly matching TRBD2 (6 bases). The germline V gene has CDR1 SGHRS and CDR2 YFSETQ. V was shortened by 4 bases and J by 9 bases, with 8 bases between the two germline ends. The CDR3 has 11 amino acids. The CDR3 loop reads CASSKAGEQFF. The CDR3 DNA reads as TGCGCCAGCAGCAAAGCGGGTGAGCAGTTCTTC. Variable domain in full (rest from reference TRBV5-1 and TRBJ2-1): KAGVTQTPRYLIKTRGQQVTLSCSPISGHRSVSWYQQTPGQGLQFLFEYFSETQRNKGNFPGRFSGRQFSNSRSEMNVSTLELGDSALYLCASSKAGEQFFGPGTRLTVL.

The V call is TRBV6-5, the J call TRBJ1-1; D unclear. The germline V gene encodes CDR1 MNHEY and CDR2 SVGAGI. Trimming took 1 base from V and 3 from J, leaving 12 bases between them. CDR3 length: 15 residues. The CDR3 DNA reads as TGTGCCAGCAGTTACTTAGGCGGCGGGGACACTGAAGCTTTCTTT. As protein: CASSYLGGGDTEAFF.

The rearrangement joins TRBV10-3 to TRBJ2-7; 9 positions agree with TRBD1. V trimming: 4 bases; J trimming: 0 bases; junction bases outside the gene matches: 1. CDR1 is ENHRY, CDR2 SYGVKD, per germline. The CDR3 runs to 14 residues. This CDR3 reads CAISGTGDSYEQYF. In nucleotides, the CDR3 is TGTGCCATCAGTGGGACAGGGGACTCCTACGAGCAGTACTTC.

The V call is TRBV9, the J call TRBJ2-1, with 8 bases fitting TRBD2. Germline CDR1 is SGDLS and CDR2 is YYNGEE. The CDR3 length is 12 residues. V lost 4 bases, J lost 8 bases, and 2 bases stayed unmatched. The CDR3: CASSPGGDEQFF. In nucleotides, the CDR3 is TGTGCCAGCAGCCCCGGGGGGGATGAGCAGTTCTTC.

This clone was counted a few times. The chain employs TRBV13 and TRBJ1-3, with 8 positions matching TRBD1. The CDR3 is 17 residues long. Germline assignment: CDR1 PRHDT and CDR2 FYEKMQ (reference sequence). J was trimmed by 9 bases and V by 5 bases; bases with no gene match: 18. DNA for the CDR3: TGTGCCAGCAGCCAACCACCCCCGGACAGGGCGGGCGGCACCATATATTTT. Translated, it gives CASSQPPPDRAGGTIYF. The whole variable domain, remainder taken from reference TRBV13 and TRBJ1-3, is AAGVIQSPRHLIKEKRETATLKCYPIPRHDTVYWYQQGPGQDPQFLISFYEKMQSDKGSIPDRFSAQQFSDYHSELNMSSLELGDSALYFCASSQPPPDRAGGTIYFGEGSWLTVV.

This chain links TRBV5-1 with TRBJ2-7; 8 bases are a match to TRBD2. The length of the CDR3 is 14 residues. Germline V gene lookup returns CDR1 SGHRS and CDR2 YFSETQ. V trimming: 3 bases; J trimming: 6 bases; junction bases outside the gene matches: 8. CDR3 sequence: CASSSPAGGPEQYF. The CDR3 region has the DNA TGCGCCAGCAGCTCTCCCGCGGGGGGCCCCGAGCAGTACTTC.

The V and J genes are TRBV29-1 and TRBJ2-1, with TRBD1 identical over 7 bases. The V gene end was trimmed by 7 bases and the J gene end by 2 bases; junction bases not matched to a gene: 20. Per germline, CDR1 SQVTM and CDR2 ANQGSEA. The CDR3 is 18 amino acids. CDR3 nucleotide sequence: TGCAGCGCCATCACCCGGGTGGTGAGACAGGGACCCTACAATGAGCAGTTCTTC. Protein: CSAITRVVRQGPYNEQFF.

This clone was recorded only once. The same CDR3 is also encoded by other DNA sequences in this sample. The chain carries TRBV5-6 and TRBJ1-1; D is uncertain. In germline, CDR1 is SGHDT, CDR2 YYEEEE. Trimming left V 1 base short and J 4 bases short, with 5 bases between. The CDR3 is 12 residues long. The CDR3 nucleotides are TGTGCCAGCAGCTTGCGGGGCACTGAAGCTTTCTTT. This gives the protein CASSLRGTEAFF.

This clone was recorded a few times. The CDR3 DNA is TGTGCCAGCAGCCGAGTTAGCGGGAATGAGCAGTTCTTC. It encodes CASSRVSGNEQFF. J is TRBJ2-1 and V is TRBV4-2; 7 positions match TRBD2. The CDR3 is made up of 13 amino acids. The germline gives CDR1 LGHNA, CDR2 YNFKEQ. The V segment lost 4 bases and the J segment 7 bases; nucleotides outside the gene matches: 4.

This clone occurred a few times. This chain uses TRBV15 with TRBJ2-3; 8 nucleotides line up with TRBD2. Looked up from germline, CDR1 is LNHNV and CDR2 is YYDKDF (reference sequence). V dropped 5 bases and J dropped 2; count of bases not matched to a gene: 6. This CDR3 region has 15 residues. The chain's CDR3 is CATSPRGGYTDTQYF. The CDR3 bases are TGTGCCACCAGCCCCCGGGGGGGGTACACAGATACGCAGTATTTT.

This clone occurred once. The chain has TRBV4-1 and TRBJ2-4; the match to TRBD1 covers 10 bases. Trimming at V came to 0 bases and at J to 7 bases, leaving 3 bases not matched to a gene. Germline V lookup: CDR1 MGHRA, CDR2 YSYEKL. The CDR3 is 15 amino acids. CDR3 sequence: CASSQDEGQGNIQYF. The CDR3 nucleotides read TGCGCCAGCAGCCAAGACGAGGGACAGGGGAACATTCAGTACTTC.

This clone rates as large (0.1 to 1%). The V and J genes are TRBV10-1 and TRBJ2-7; D gene unclear. Trimming removed 3 bases at V and 0 bases at J, with 6 bases between. CDR1 is WNHNN and CDR2 is SYGVQD in the germline V gene (reference sequence). CDR3 length: 13 residues. CDR3 DNA sequence: TGCGCCAGCAGTGATGGCCTCTCCTACGAGCAGTACTTC. It specifies CASSDGLSYEQYF.

Points on this clone: The same CDR3 also results from other DNA sequences found in this sample. The rearrangement joins TRBV6-5 to TRBJ2-7; 8 bases match TRBD1. Germline CDR1 MNHEY, CDR2 SVGAGI. V lost 6 bases and J lost 4; bases outside the gene matches: 2. The CDR3 covers 12 residues. For the CDR3, the DNA is TGTGCCAGCAGCGACAGGGGATACGAGCAGTACTTC. Translating it yields CASSDRGYEQYF.

This clone qualifies as large. This chain connects TRBV4-2 to TRBJ1-2; D remains unclear. Germline V lookup: CDR1 LGHNA, CDR2 YNFKEQ. The V and J ends lost 4 bases and 4 bases respectively, with 16 bases between them. The CDR3 totals 15 residues. The CDR3 DNA follows: TGTGCCAGCAGCCCCCTCAACACGGGAGTCTATGGCTACACCTTC. Its protein is CASSPLNTGVYGYTF.

The rearrangement links TRBV28 to TRBJ2-7; no clear D. The CDR3 runs to 11 residues. Germline V gene data show CDR1 as MDHEN and CDR2 as SYDVKM. Trimming took 2 bases from V and 7 from J, leaving 6 bases between them. This chain's CDR3 is CASSLGPEQYF. The CDR3 nucleotides are TGTGCCAGCAGTTTAGGGCCGGAGCAGTACTTC.

The chain links TRBV10-3 to TRBJ2-7; 9 nucleotides agree with TRBD1. This CDR3 is 15 amino acids long. Germline V gene data show CDR1 as ENHRY and CDR2 as SYGVKD. The J segment lost 6 bases and the V segment lost 9 bases, leaving 15 bases of the junction unmatched. CDR3 sequence reads: CAISYRDRVVVEQYF. The CDR3 DNA reads as TGTGCCATTTCGTACCGGGACAGGGTAGTAGTCGAGCAGTACTTC.

This sequence joins TRBV5-1 and TRBJ2-7; TRBD1 aligns across 7 bases. Germline CDR1 SGHRS, CDR2 YFSETQ. V shed 8 bases and J 2 bases; nucleotides not matched to a gene: 10. This CDR3 has 14 amino acids. CDR3 residues: CASSYRQGPYEQYF. As DNA, the CDR3 is TGCGCCAGTTCTTACCGACAGGGACCCTACGAGCAGTACTTC.

This chain uses TRBV7-9 with TRBJ2-1, with 12 bases matching TRBD2. Looked up from germline, CDR1 is SEHNR and CDR2 is FQNEAQ (reference sequence). V was clipped by 5 bases and J by 10 bases; unmatched bases: 9. This CDR3 spans 15 amino acids. The CDR3 is CASSHASGRAEEQFF. The CDR3 coding sequence is TGTGCCAGCAGCCACGCTAGCGGGAGGGCCGAAGAGCAGTTCTTC.

This sequence joins TRBV7-8 and TRBJ2-1; the match to TRBD2 covers 8 bases. Germline V lookup: CDR1 SGHVS, CDR2 FQNEAQ. The CDR3 is 16 residues long. V was pared by 5 bases and J by 6 bases, with 12 bases of the junction left unmatched. The CDR3 DNA sequence: TGTGCCAGCAGCCCCCGGGGTAGCGGGATGGGCAATGAGCAGTTCTTC. It translates to CASSPRGSGMGNEQFF.

V and J are TRBV10-3 and TRBJ2-3, with no clear D. Trimming took off 6 bases at V and 0 bases at J, with 13 bases between the two ends. CDR3 length: 15 amino acids. Germline values: CDR1 ENHRY, CDR2 SYGVKD. The CDR3 DNA reads as TGTGCCATCAGGCCGGCTGGGCATAGCACAGATACGCAGTATTTT. Residues: CAIRPAGHSTDTQYF.